This T cell receptor (beta chain) was observed in a study of OX40 agonist ivuxolimab in advanced cancers. With regard to the full study: Ivuxolimab, which targeted the costimulatory receptor OX40 (CD134), was an agonistic, fully human IgG2 monoclonal antibody. Prior anti-PD-1, anti-PD-L1 or anti-CTLA-4 therapy was permitted, and about two fifths of dose-escalation patients had received checkpoint inhibitors. Among the roughly 50 dose-escalation patients, 19 had hepatocellular carcinoma, around 15 melanoma, 9 renal cell carcinoma and 9 head and neck cancer. The point of sequencing TCRbeta in the periphery was to test whether ivuxolimab changed TCR sequence diversity and drove clonal T-cell expansion. In the dose-escalation cohort, 75% to 85% of patients were male, and the mean age was 60 years with a range of 23 to 79. The paper describes the monotherapy dose-escalation part (N = 52 patients) of the phase I trial of ivuxolimab. Intravenous ivuxolimab was administered to patients every 2 weeks at six dose levels: 0.01, 0.1, 0.3, 1.5, 3 and 10 mg/kg. Partial responses occurred in three dose-escalation patients: two with cutaneous melanoma and one with hepatocellular carcinoma. The research as a whole found: At doses of 0.1 to 3.0 mg/kg, clonal expansion of both CD4+ and CD8+ blood T cells was observed from baseline to week 6. Which antigens the clonally expanded peripheral T cells were specific for was not determined. In the 0.1-3.0 mg/kg groups, partial responders were among the patients with the lowest normalized peripheral clonal expansion, particularly in CD8+ T cells. After ivuxolimab, more expanded clones were found on average in CD8+ T cells than in CD4+ T cells. Low levels of normalized T-cell clonal expansion were also seen in some patients who did not respond.

The trial excluded patients who had a history of autoimmune disease or who were on systemic immunosuppression. Peripheral blood for TCR sequencing was collected from all dose cohorts at baseline, on cycle 4 day 1, and on cycle 7 day 1. The samples were drawn from a first-in-human, open-label, multicenter phase I dose-escalation trial of ivuxolimab. Adults with locally advanced or metastatic head and neck squamous cell, hepatocellular, melanoma or renal cell carcinoma were enrolled in the trial. Before TCR sequencing, CD4+ T cells and CD8+ T cells were sorted from peripheral blood as separate populations. Genomic DNA was isolated from the sorted cells so that the TCRbeta CDR3 region could be sequenced. TCRbeta CDR3 regions were sequenced using the immunoSEQ Assay. TCRdb provides this immuneACCESS table in a form limited to in-frame rearrangements. Some clones are lacking; in checked studies, under half of them reflect an unresolved V gene, and why the rest are absent is not known. Counted in this sample were 58,000 or so clones; less than 90% of them appeared once. The ten largest clones represent about 3% of the sample.

On this clone: The specificity of this receptor is unknown. Base qualities are not at hand, and no much larger clone is one base apart.

The CDR3, from cysteine to phenylalanine, totals 14 residues. The only DNA kept is the CDR3, 42 bases in frame from the first base. CDR1 MNHEY and CDR2 SVGAGI are derived from the germline V gene. Unmatched junction bases come to 6, with V trimmed by 6 bases and J by 6 bases. The TCR originated in an adult with an advanced solid tumor such as melanoma, head and neck, liver or kidney cancer. The sequence links TRBV6-5 to TRBJ2-7; 12 middle bases align to TRBD1. Material: CD4+ or CD8+ T cells sorted from blood, obtained in a trial of the OX40 agonist ivuxolimab. The CDR3 reads as follows: CASRTGQGASEQYF. The nucleotide sequence reads TGTGCCAGCAGGACGGGACAGGGGGCGTCCGAGCAGTACTTC.